This TCR beta chain was profiled in a study of CD8 T cells in ankylosing spondylitis. General study points: Characteristic, it appeared, of ankylosing spondylitis blood was a TCR beta motif of eight highly homologous variants.

As to this clonotype: The antigen is unknown.

A quantitative 5'-RACE method, one with molecular barcodes, was used to make TCR beta libraries. TCRdb recomputed calls from the 5' RACE reads with MiXCR, one row per CDR3 protein. Of under 950,000 distinct CDR3 sequences in the sample, around 17% were seen once. The CDR3 is made up of 13 amino acids. Germline V lookup: CDR1 SNHLY, CDR2 FYNNEI. After removal of 8 bases from V and 6 bases from J, the junction contained 6 bases not matched to a gene. The chain recombines TRBV2 with TRBJ1-4, with 7 nucleotides matching TRBD1. The TCR comes from a male donor with ankylosing spondylitis. The sequenced sample was blood, either unsorted or a sorted T cell fraction (not recorded which). The CDR3 DNA reads as TGTGCCAGCTCTGACAGGGTTTATGAAAAACTGTTTTTT. Its protein product is CASSDRVYEKLFF.